This passage covers 30 T cell receptor beta chains from one sample sequenced in a study of blood T cells in healthy people across ages. Combining a sample-barcoded 5' primer with a J-beta primer mix, a second PCR ran for roughly 7 to 12 cycles. TCRdb re-called the 5' RACE reads through MiXCR, storing one row per CDR3 protein. This table holds some 1,000,000 distinct CDR3 sequences, 25% found once. These records were also assigned to another study, of T cells of mothers and their children.

Sequencing input: blood. Receptor source: a girl aged 2 to 9 in good health.

This clonotype has more than one count but fewer than ten. The rearrangement links TRBV12-3 or TRBV12-4 to TRBJ2-2; maybe TRBD2 (5 bases). The CDR3 spans 13 residues. The V and J ends lost 8 bases and 7 bases respectively, with 14 bases between them. CDR3 sequence reads: CASRRGEIGELFF. The CDR3 nucleotides are TGTGCCAGCCGTCGTGGGGAGATCGGGGAGCTGTTTTTT.

This chain connects TRBV20-1 to TRBJ2-5; 9 nucleotides align to TRBD1. The CDR3 runs to 16 residues. Germline CDR1 is DFQATT and CDR2 is SNEGSKA (reference sequence). J lost 4 bases, V lost 3 bases, and 12 bases had no gene match. For the CDR3, the DNA is TGCAGTGCTAGGTTACCGGACAGGGGTTGGGGAGAGACCCAGTACTTC. As protein: CSARLPDRGWGETQYF.

A few counts support this clonotype. This chain links TRBV2 with TRBJ1-2, with TRBD1 matching over 7 bases. Trimming cost V 9 bases and J 3 bases; bases outside gene matches: 10. Looked up from germline, CDR1 is SNHLY and CDR2 is FYNNEI. This CDR3 has 14 residues. CDR3 coding DNA: TGTGCCAGTGGGAGGGACAGCCTCCACTATGGCTACACCTTC. It codes for CASGRDSLHYGYTF.

This sequence joins TRBV7-2 and TRBJ1-4; no reliable D call. Germline V gives CDR1 SGHTA, CDR2 FQGNSA. This CDR3 spans 15 amino acids. V gave up 5 bases and J gave up 3 bases, with 13 bases separating them. CDR3 in DNA: TGTGCCAGCAGCCAAAGGGTCGGAGCTAATGAAAAACTGTTTTTT. Amino acid sequence: CASSQRVGANEKLFF.

Points on this clonotype: One end of the junction does not line up with germline, which may come from a read error. This chain joins TRBV9 and TRBJ2-7; 10 bases are shared with TRBD2. Germline V CDR1 and CDR2: SGDLS, YYNGEE. The CDR3 totals 15 residues. The chain's CDR3 is CASSGQTSGSSEQYF. The CDR3 DNA follows: TGTGCCAGCAGCGGGCAGACTAGCGGGTCCTCCGAGCAGTACTTC.

In this sample, this clonotype turned up once. The chain has TRBV11-2 and TRBJ1-6; maybe TRBD1 (5 bases). Germline V gene lookup returns CDR1 SGHAT and CDR2 FQNNGV. The CDR3 loop spans 14 amino acids. V was cut by 1 base and J by 10 bases, with 11 bases left in between. In DNA form, the CDR3 reads TGTGCCAGCAGCTTAGGGCAGGGTGAATCACCCCTCCACTTT. Its translation is CASSLGQGESPLHF.

J is TRBJ1-4 and V is TRBV18; no reliable D call. Germline V lookup: CDR1 KGHSH, CDR2 LQKENI. The germline V and J ends were trimmed by 1 base and 8 bases, with 8 bases remaining between them. This CDR3 is 13 amino acids long. The CDR3 DNA reads TGTGCCAGCTCACCACAGGGTTACGAAAAACTGTTTTTT. This encodes CASSPQGYEKLFF.

With respect to this clonotype: A read error may account for a junction end that differs from germline. V gene TRBV11-2 combines with J gene TRBJ2-1; unclear D gene. The CDR3 covers 14 residues. From germline, CDR1 is SGHAT and CDR2 FQNNGV. The CDR3 sequence is CASVGVSSCNEQFF. The CDR3 bases are TGTGCCAGCGTCGGCGTAAGCTCCTGCAATGAGCAGTTCTTC.

Of note for this clonotype: At one end, the junction sequence differs from germline, possibly due to a read error. This rearrangement joins TRBV4-1 to TRBJ2-5, with 7 bases matching TRBD2. The germline V gene encodes CDR1 MGHRA and CDR2 YSYEKL. The CDR3 sequence is 15 residues long. The CDR3 nucleotides are TGCGCCAGCGGCCAACTCACTAGCGTCAGTGGGACCCAGTACTTC. Translated: CASGQLTSVSGTQYF.

This clonotype has just a few counts. The genes are TRBV7-6 and TRBJ2-1, with D possibly called TRBD1 or TRBD2 (7 bases each). CDR3 length: 16 amino acids. Deletions cut 1 base from V and 5 bases from J, with 15 bases between. In germline, CDR1 is SGHVS, CDR2 FNYEAQ. CDR3 bases: TGTGCCAGCAGCTTAGACTGGCCAGGGGGGGACAATGAGCAGTTCTTC. Translating gives CASSLDWPGGDNEQFF.

J is TRBJ2-5 and V is TRBV7-2; 8 nucleotides match TRBD2. The J segment lost 2 bases and the V segment lost 7 bases, leaving 12 bases of the junction unmatched. The CDR3 consists of 16 residues. CDR1 is SGHTA, CDR2 FQGNSA, per germline. CDR3 nucleotide sequence: TGTGCCAGCACGGTAGTGACGGGAGGGCCGCAAGAGACCCAGTACTTC. This encodes CASTVVTGGPQETQYF. The full variable domain, with the rest looked up from reference TRBV7-2 and TRBJ2-5, is GAGVSQSPSNKVTEKGKDVELRCDPISGHTALYWYRQSLGQGLEFLIYFQGNSAPDKSGLPSDRFSAERTGGSVSTLTIQRTQQEDSAVYLCASTVVTGGPQETQYFGPGTRLLVL.

The gene calls are TRBV7-2 and TRBJ2-5; 8 bases map to TRBD1. The CDR3 sequence is 13 residues long. The V and J ends lost 3 bases and 5 bases, in that order; junction bases with no gene match: 2. Germline V gene sequence: CDR1 SGHTA, CDR2 FQGNSA. The CDR3 loop is CASSFGQGETQYF. CDR3 coding DNA: TGTGCCAGCAGCTTCGGACAGGGTGAGACCCAGTACTTC.

The chain links TRBV29-1 to TRBJ2-5, with D perhaps TRBD1 (6 bases). The CDR3 consists of 12 residues. V lost 4 bases to trimming and J lost 4 bases, with 10 bases between them. Germline V gives CDR1 SQVTM, CDR2 ANQGSEA. CDR3 sequence: CSVVDSAETQYF. The CDR3 DNA is TGCAGCGTTGTGGACAGTGCAGAGACCCAGTACTTC.

The gene calls are TRBV9 and TRBJ1-1, with D possibly being TRBD1 (5 bases). Trimming removed 3 bases at V and 9 bases at J, with 15 bases between. Germline V gene lookup returns CDR1 SGDLS and CDR2 YYNGEE. CDR3 size: 13 residues. The chain's CDR3 is CASSASGGGKAFF. DNA of the CDR3: TGTGCCAGCAGCGCATCGGGCGGGGGAAAAGCTTTCTTT.

V and J are TRBV29-1 and TRBJ1-5, with unresolved D. Germline CDR1 reads SQVTM; CDR2 reads ANQGSEA. V was cut by 6 bases and J by 3 bases, with 12 bases left in between. This CDR3 spans 13 amino acids. The CDR3 DNA is TGCAGCGTAGCGGGCCCTAACAATCAGCCCCAGCATTTT. It codes for CSVAGPNNQPQHF.

The chain links TRBV7-2 to TRBJ1-5, with D perhaps TRBD1 (6 bases). CDR1 and CDR2 (germline): SGHTA, FQGNSA. V lost 1 base and J 6 bases, leaving 13 bases between the germline ends. This CDR3 contains 15 residues. In DNA, the CDR3 is TGTGCCAGCAGCTTAGAGGGCACAGGGTCTCAGCCCCAGCATTTT. It specifies CASSLEGTGSQPQHF.

The chain combines TRBV28 with TRBJ2-5; TRBD1 matches at 7 bases. V shed 5 bases, J shed 2 bases, and the junction held 5 bases outside the gene matches. Germline CDR1 MDHEN, CDR2 SYDVKM. The CDR3 runs to 14 residues. CDR3 in DNA: TGTGCCAGCAGTCCCAGACAGGGACAAGAGACCCAGTACTTC. Its translation is CASSPRQGQETQYF.

This clonotype was seen a few times. The chain joins TRBV4-3 to TRBJ2-5; 7 bases are a match to TRBD2. Germline V lookup: CDR1 LGHNA, CDR2 YSLEER. V lost 0 bases, J lost 1 base, and 8 bases stayed unmatched. CDR3 length equals 17 residues. The CDR3 region has the DNA TGCGCCAGCAGCCAAGATCGGAGTAGCGGGTTCCAAGAGACCCAGTACTTC. Its translation: CASSQDRSSGFQETQYF.

This clonotype has more than one count but fewer than ten. The chain joins TRBV5-1 to TRBJ2-3, with 8 bases fitting TRBD2. Germline values: CDR1 SGHRS, CDR2 YFSETQ. CDR3 length equals 18 residues. V gave up 7 bases and J gave up 2 bases; unmatched junction bases: 18. The CDR3 sequence: CASRPSSRLANNTDTQYF. CDR3 bases: TGCGCCAGCCGGCCCTCGAGTCGACTAGCGAATAACACAGATACGCAGTATTTT.

This chain links TRBV14 with TRBJ1-2, with TRBD1 matching 9 bases. The germline gives CDR1 SGHDN, CDR2 FVKESK. The J segment lost 3 bases and the V segment lost 4 bases, leaving 9 bases of the junction unmatched. The CDR3 spans 16 residues. As DNA, the CDR3 is TGTGCCAGCAGCCCCCCCGGACAGGGGAGGTACTATGGCTACACCTTC. Amino acids: CASSPPGQGRYYGYTF.

In its sample, this clonotype was seen a few times. The rearrangement joins TRBV11-3 to TRBJ2-5; D unresolved. V lost 3 bases, J lost 3 bases, and 11 bases lay in between. CDR3 length: 14 residues. Germline V CDR1 and CDR2: SGHNT, YENEEA. In nucleotides, the CDR3 is TGTGCCAGCAGCTTTCGAGGACGGGAAGAGACCCAGTACTTC. Its protein is CASSFRGREETQYF.

In this sample, this clonotype turned up a few times. The V call is TRBV9, the J call TRBJ2-1; perhaps TRBD2 as D (5 bases). Trimming left V 0 bases short and J 8 bases short, with 12 bases between. The CDR3 runs to 14 residues. CDR1 and CDR2 from the germline V gene are SGDLS and YYNGEE. CDR3 residues: CASSVGLAGDEQFF. The CDR3 region has the DNA TGTGCCAGCAGCGTAGGTCTAGCTGGGGATGAGCAGTTCTTC.

The V and J genes are TRBV28 and TRBJ2-2; TRBD1 matches 7 bases. The V gene's germline CDR1 is MDHEN and CDR2 SYDVKM. With 8 bases clipped from V and 0 bases from J, the junction kept 3 bases outside the gene matches. The CDR3 covers 14 residues. The chain's CDR3 is CASQGQSNTGELFF. The CDR3 bases are TGTGCCAGCCAGGGACAGTCGAACACCGGGGAGCTGTTTTTT.

The chain recombines TRBV29-1 with TRBJ2-5; no definite D call. The V gene's germline CDR1 is SQVTM and CDR2 ANQGSEA. CDR3 length equals 13 residues. V gave up 6 bases and J gave up 5 bases, with 16 bases separating them. The CDR3 loop is CSVESGLLETQYF. The DNA of the CDR3 is TGCAGCGTCGAAAGTGGGTTGTTGGAGACCCAGTACTTC.

The chain links TRBV20-1 to TRBJ2-2; 7 positions agree with TRBD1. This CDR3 region has 14 residues. CDR1 and CDR2 from the germline V gene are DFQATT and SNEGSKA (reference sequence). The V and J ends lost 6 bases and 3 bases, in that order; junction bases with no gene match: 7. This chain's CDR3 is CSAIRDRDTGELFF. In nucleotides, the CDR3 is TGCAGTGCCATCAGGGACAGAGACACCGGGGAGCTGTTTTTT.

In the case of this clonotype: The final CDR3 position lacks the conserved phenylalanine or tryptophan, pointing to a likely read error. J is TRBJ1-6 and V is TRBV7-9; weak D call: TRBD1 (5 bases). CDR3 length: 16 amino acids. Trimming pared 3 bases from V and 7 bases from J, leaving 16 bases between. The germline V gene encodes CDR1 SEHNR and CDR2 FQNEAQ (reference sequence). CDR3 DNA sequence: TGTGCCAGCAGCTTGACGGTTAACTCAGGGAATTCACCCCTCCACCTT. It is translated as CASSLTVNSGNSPLHL.

At least ten counts were recorded for this clonotype. The chain joins TRBV6-4 to TRBJ2-3; D may match TRBD1 or TRBD2 (6 bases each). The CDR3 runs 12 residues. Germline V gene data show CDR1 as MRHNA and CDR2 as SNTAGT. Trimming removed 11 bases from V and 4 bases from J, with 13 bases in between. CDR3: CAAGGGPDTQYF. The CDR3 region has the DNA TGTGCCGCCGGGGGCGGTCCAGATACGCAGTATTTT.

CDR3 amino acids: CSARGGQYNEQFF. The CDR3 bases are TGCAGTGCTAGGGGAGGACAGTACAATGAGCAGTTCTTC. V gene TRBV20-1 combines with J gene TRBJ2-1, with D perhaps TRBD1 or TRBD2 (6 bases each). Deletions cut 3 bases from V and 4 bases from J, with 10 bases between. Germline CDR1 reads DFQATT; CDR2 reads SNEGSKA (reference sequence). This CDR3 has 13 amino acids.

The chain has TRBV4-3 and TRBJ1-4; D is ambiguous. With 6 bases removed from V and 6 bases from J, the gap between germline ends came to 14 bases. CDR3 size: 14 residues. Germline V gives CDR1 LGHNA, CDR2 YSLEER. The CDR3 reads CASSAGGLYEKLFF. CDR3 sequence (DNA): TGCGCCAGCAGTGCCGGCGGTTTGTATGAAAAACTGTTTTTT.

This rearrangement joins TRBV5-5 to TRBJ1-4; D remains ambiguous. Trimming stripped 5 bases from V and 8 bases from J, with 19 bases between. Germline CDR1 SGHKS, CDR2 YYEKEE (reference sequence). CDR3 length equals 15 residues. This CDR3 is CASSWNWSLLEKLFF. The CDR3 DNA sequence: TGTGCCAGCAGTTGGAACTGGAGCCTATTGGAAAAACTGTTTTTT. Combining the CDR3 with reference TRBV5-5 and TRBJ1-4 gives the whole variable domain DAGVTQSPTHLIKTRGQQVTLRCSPISGHKSVSWYQQVLGQGPQFIFQYYEKEERGRGNFPDRFSARQFPNYSSELNVNALLLGDSALYLCASSWNWSLLEKLFFGSGTQLSVL.